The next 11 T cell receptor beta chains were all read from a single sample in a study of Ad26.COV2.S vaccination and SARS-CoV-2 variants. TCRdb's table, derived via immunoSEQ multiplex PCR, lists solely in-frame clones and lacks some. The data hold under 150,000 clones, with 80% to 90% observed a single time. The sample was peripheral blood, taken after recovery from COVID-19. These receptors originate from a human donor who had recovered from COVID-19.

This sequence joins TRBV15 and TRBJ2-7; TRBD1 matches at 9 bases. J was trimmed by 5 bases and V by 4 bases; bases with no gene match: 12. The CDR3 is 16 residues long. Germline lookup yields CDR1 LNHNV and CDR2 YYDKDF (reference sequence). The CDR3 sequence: CATSILPGQGGNEQYF. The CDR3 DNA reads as TGTGCCACCAGCATATTACCGGGACAGGGTGGTAACGAGCAGTACTTC.

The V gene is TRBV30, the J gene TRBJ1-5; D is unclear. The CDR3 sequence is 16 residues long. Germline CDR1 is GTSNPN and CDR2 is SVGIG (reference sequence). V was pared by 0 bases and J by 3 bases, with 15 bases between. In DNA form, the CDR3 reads TGTGCCTGGAGTGTACCTCGAAATCAGATCAATCAGCCCCAGCATTTT. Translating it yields CAWSVPRNQINQPQHF.

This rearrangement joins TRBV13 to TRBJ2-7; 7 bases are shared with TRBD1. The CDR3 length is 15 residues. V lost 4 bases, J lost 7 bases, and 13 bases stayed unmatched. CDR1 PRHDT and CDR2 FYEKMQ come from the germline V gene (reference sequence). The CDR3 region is CASSSYGDSFREQYF. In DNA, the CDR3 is TGTGCCAGCAGCTCTTATGGGGACAGTTTTCGGGAGCAGTACTTC.

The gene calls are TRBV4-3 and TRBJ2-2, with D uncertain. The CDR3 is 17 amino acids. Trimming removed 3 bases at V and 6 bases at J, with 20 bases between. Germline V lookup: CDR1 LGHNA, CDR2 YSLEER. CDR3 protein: CASSHLMHPTWPGELFF. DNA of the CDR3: TGCGCCAGCAGCCACCTGATGCACCCGACGTGGCCCGGGGAGCTGTTTTTT.

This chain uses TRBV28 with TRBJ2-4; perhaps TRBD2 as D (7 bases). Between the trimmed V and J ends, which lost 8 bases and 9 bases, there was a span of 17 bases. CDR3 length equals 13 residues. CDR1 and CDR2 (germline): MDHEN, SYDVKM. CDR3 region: CASSGGGTAIQYF. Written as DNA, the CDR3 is TGTGCCAGCTCGGGCGGGGGCACTGCCATTCAGTACTTC.

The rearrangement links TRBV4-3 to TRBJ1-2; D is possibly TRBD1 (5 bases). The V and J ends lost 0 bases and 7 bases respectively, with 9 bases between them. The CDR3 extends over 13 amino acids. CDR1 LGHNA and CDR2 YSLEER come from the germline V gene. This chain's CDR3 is CASSQEGGAGYTF. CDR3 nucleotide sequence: TGCGCCAGCAGCCAAGAAGGAGGGGCTGGCTACACCTTC.

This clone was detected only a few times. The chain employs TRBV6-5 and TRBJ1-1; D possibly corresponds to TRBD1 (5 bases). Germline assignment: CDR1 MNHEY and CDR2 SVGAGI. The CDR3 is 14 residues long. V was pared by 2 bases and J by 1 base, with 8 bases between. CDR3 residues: CASSYGRENTEAFF. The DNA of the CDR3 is TGTGCCAGCAGTTACGGCAGGGAGAACACTGAAGCTTTCTTT.

In DNA form, the CDR3 reads TGTGCCAGCAGTTCTCTGGACCGAGGAGAGACCCAGTACTTC. Translated, it gives CASSSLDRGETQYF. This rearrangement joins TRBV6-2 or TRBV6-3 to TRBJ2-5, with no clear D. The CDR3 contains 14 residues. Trimming removed 4 bases from V and 4 bases from J, with 13 bases in between. CDR1 and CDR2 from the germline V gene are MNHEY and SVGEGT.

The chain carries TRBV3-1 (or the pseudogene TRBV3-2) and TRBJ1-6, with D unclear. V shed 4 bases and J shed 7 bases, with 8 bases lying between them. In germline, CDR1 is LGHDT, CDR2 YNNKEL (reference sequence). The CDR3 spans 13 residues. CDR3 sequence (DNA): TGTGCCAGCAGCCTGGTAGGAAATTCACCCCTCCACTTT. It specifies CASSLVGNSPLHF.

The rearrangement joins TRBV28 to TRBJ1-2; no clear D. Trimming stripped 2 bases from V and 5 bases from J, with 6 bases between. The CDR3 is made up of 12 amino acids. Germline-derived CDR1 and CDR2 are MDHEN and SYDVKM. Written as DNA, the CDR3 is TGTGCCAGCAGTTTAAATGGATATGGCTACACCTTC. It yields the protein CASSLNGYGYTF.

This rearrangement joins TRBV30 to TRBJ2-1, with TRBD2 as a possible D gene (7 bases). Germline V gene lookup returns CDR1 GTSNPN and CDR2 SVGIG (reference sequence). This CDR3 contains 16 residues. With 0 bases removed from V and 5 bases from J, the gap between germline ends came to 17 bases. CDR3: CAWSVLGRGADNEQFF. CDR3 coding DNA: TGTGCCTGGAGTGTACTGGGTCGGGGGGCCGACAATGAGCAGTTCTTC.